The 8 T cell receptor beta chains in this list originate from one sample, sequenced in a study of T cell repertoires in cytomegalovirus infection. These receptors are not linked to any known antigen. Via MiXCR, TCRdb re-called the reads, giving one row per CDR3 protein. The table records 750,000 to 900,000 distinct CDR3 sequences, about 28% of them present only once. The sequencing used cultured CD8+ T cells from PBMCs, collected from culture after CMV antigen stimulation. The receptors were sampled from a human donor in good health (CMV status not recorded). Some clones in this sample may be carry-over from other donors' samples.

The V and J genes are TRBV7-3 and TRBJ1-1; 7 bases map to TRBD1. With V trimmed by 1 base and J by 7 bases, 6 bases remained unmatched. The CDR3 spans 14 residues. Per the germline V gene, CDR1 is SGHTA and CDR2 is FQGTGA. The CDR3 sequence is CASSLIGGADEAFF. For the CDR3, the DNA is TGTGCCAGCAGCTTAATAGGGGGCGCTGATGAAGCTTTCTTT.

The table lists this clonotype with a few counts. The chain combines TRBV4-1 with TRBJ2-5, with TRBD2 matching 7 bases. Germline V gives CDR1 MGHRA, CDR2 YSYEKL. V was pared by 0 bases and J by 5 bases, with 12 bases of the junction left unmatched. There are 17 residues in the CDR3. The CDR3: CASSQDSRTRFEETQYF. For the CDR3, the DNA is TGCGCCAGCAGCCAAGATAGTCGGACTAGGTTTGAGGAGACCCAGTACTTC.

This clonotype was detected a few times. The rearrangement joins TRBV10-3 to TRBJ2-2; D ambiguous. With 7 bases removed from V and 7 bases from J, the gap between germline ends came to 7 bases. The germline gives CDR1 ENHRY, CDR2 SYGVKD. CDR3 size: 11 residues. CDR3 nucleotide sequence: TGTGCCATCACGGTCAGCGGGGAGCTGTTTTTT. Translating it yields CAITVSGELFF.

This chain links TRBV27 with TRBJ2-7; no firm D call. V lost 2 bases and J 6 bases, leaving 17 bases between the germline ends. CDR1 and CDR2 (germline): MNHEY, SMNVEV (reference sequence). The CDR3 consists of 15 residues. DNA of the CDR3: TGTGCCAGCAGTTTACGGCCACAAGGGTATGGCGAGCAGTACTTC. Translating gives CASSLRPQGYGEQYF.

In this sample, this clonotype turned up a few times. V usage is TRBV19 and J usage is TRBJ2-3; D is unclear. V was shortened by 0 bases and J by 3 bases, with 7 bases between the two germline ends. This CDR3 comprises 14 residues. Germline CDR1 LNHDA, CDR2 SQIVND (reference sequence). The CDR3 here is CASSIDPQTDTQYF. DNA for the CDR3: TGTGCCAGTAGTATAGACCCACAGACAGATACGCAGTATTTT.

CDR3 in amino acids: CSPRALSSYEQYF. The CDR3 nucleotides read TGCAGCCCCCGAGCCCTCAGCTCCTACGAGCAGTACTTC. The rearrangement joins TRBV20-1 to TRBJ2-7; D remains unclear. Germline V gives CDR1 DFQATT, CDR2 SNEGSKA (reference sequence). CDR3 length equals 13 residues.

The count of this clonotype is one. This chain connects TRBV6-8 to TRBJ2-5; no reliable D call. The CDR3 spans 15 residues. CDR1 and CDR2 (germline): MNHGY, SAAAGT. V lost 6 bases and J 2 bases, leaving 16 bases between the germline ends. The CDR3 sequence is CASSPGLELQETQYF. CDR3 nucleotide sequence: TGTGCCAGCAGCCCGGGCCTCGAGCTTCAAGAGACCCAGTACTTC.

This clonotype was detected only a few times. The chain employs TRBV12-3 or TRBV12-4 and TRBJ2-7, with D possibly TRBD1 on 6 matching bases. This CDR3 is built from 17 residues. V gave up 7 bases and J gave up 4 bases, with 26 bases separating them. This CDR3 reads CASTIQGTNGGFYEQYV. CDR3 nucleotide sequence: TGTGCCAGCACCATACAGGGTACTAACGGTGGGTTTTACGAGCAGTACGTC.